A single sample gave rise to the 5 T cell receptor beta chains below, sequenced in a study of radiation and T cells in renal cell carcinoma. Sample time point: blood 2 weeks post-SBRT. Treatment of the sample: 15 Gy SBRT to primary tumor, nephrectomy 4 weeks later. TCRdb keeps only in-frame clones here, not all; method: immunoSEQ multiplex PCR. The sample holds 120,000 or so clones, 81% seen once. The sequencing here drew on blood, taken from a patient whose treatment included radiotherapy and nephrectomy. The receptor source for this set is a man between 45 and 60 years old with renal cell carcinoma.

The V gene is TRBV7-2, the J gene TRBJ2-2, with D tentatively TRBD2 (5 bases). The germline V and J ends were trimmed by 5 bases and 2 bases, with 15 bases remaining between them. The germline CDR1 and CDR2 sequences are SGHTA and FQGNSA. The CDR3 runs 16 residues. As DNA, the CDR3 is TGTGCCAGCAGCCCGAAGGTTCGGGGAAACACCGGGGAGCTGTTTTTT. Translated, it gives CASSPKVRGNTGELFF.

The chain combines TRBV7-9 with TRBJ2-5; D gene ambiguous. CDR3 length: 18 residues. Trimming cost V 8 bases and J 2 bases, with 27 bases left between them. Per germline, CDR1 SEHNR and CDR2 FQNEAQ (reference sequence). CDR3 amino acids: CASGSLGSTSWLQETQYF. CDR3 DNA sequence: TGTGCCAGCGGATCATTAGGGTCGACTTCTTGGCTACAAGAGACCCAGTACTTC.

The chain combines TRBV6-1 with TRBJ2-1; the D gene is possibly TRBD2 (5 bases). Germline V gene lookup returns CDR1 MNHNS and CDR2 SASEGT. CDR3 length: 13 amino acids. V was pared by 5 bases and J by 3 bases, with 8 bases between. The CDR3: CASSNDYYNEQFF. The CDR3 DNA reads as TGTGCCAGCAGTAACGACTACTACAATGAGCAGTTCTTC.

The genes are TRBV19 and TRBJ1-1, with D possibly being TRBD1 (5 bases). Germline V gene sequence: CDR1 LNHDA, CDR2 SQIVND (reference sequence). The CDR3 totals 11 residues. V was cut by 6 bases and J by 11 bases, with 13 bases left in between. The CDR3 reads CASSRSGFAFF. In DNA, the CDR3 is TGTGCCAGTAGCCGATCAGGGTTTGCTTTCTTT.

About this clone itself: Its ends do not fully match the called genes, so a read error is possible. The J gene is TRBJ2-5, the V gene TRBV7-7, with 8 nucleotides matching TRBD2. This CDR3 comprises 14 residues. The V gene's germline CDR1 is SSHAT and CDR2 FNYEAQ (reference sequence). The CDR3 DNA reads TGTGCTAGCAGCTTAGAAGCGGGGGAAGAGACCCAGTACTTC. It yields the protein CASSLEAGEETQYF.